This entry features one T cell receptor (beta chain) sequence. Its target antigen remains unknown. No quality values exist for individual bases; no much larger clone is one base distant. The CDR3 sequence holds 15 residues, the cysteine and phenylalanine included. The DNA shown is the 45-base CDR3, in frame from base 1. In the germline V gene (reference sequence), CDR1 corresponds to GTSNPN and CDR2 to SVGIG. Trimming removed 5 bases from V and 2 bases from J; the gene matches leave 6 bases unexplained. This sample was included in a study of blood T cell repertoires in COVID-19 (TCRdb year 2020). Background for the entire study: The collaborator samples originated in the United States, Italy and Spain and spanned the acute and convalescent phases of COVID-19. The prospective study material was composed of cDNA or gDNA derived from T cells, B-cell-depleted T cells, or PBMCs. Deeply sampled blood TCRbeta repertoires from subjects exposed to, actively infected with, or recovered from COVID-19 were included in the dataset. A freely available public database, intended as a resource for researchers studying the immune response to SARS-CoV-2, is where the repertoires were released. The samples were drawn from the first 160 participants of the ongoing ImmuneRACE study and from 950 to 1,500 subjects provided by 6 global collaborators. The sample metadata nearly always contained a de-identified subject ID, COVID-19 status, age in years and sex. HLA class I and class II types, where available, came from metadata supplied by the sample provider rather than from assay-based typing.

TCRbeta CDR3 regions were amplified from genomic DNA using the immunoSEQ Assay, a bias-controlled multiplex PCR. For the original study's pipeline: The number of nucleated cells in each sample was estimated by amplification of reference gene primers within the assay. To quantify the absolute abundance of each unique TCRbeta CDR3 rearrangement, sequence reads were collapsed and filtered. For each sample, productive Simpson clonality was calculated as the square root of Simpson's diversity index over productive rearrangements. Sourced from immuneACCESS, this table was stored by TCRdb with only in-frame sequences that have V and J called. A share of the clones is absent; for the studies checked, an unresolved V gene accounts for under half, and the remainder has no known explanation. That table supplies the V and J calls and clone size; D and trimming were determined from the DNA. The sample yields about 260,000 clones; 84% were counted once. The ten largest make up 4.2% of the sample.

The collaborating institutions used their own protocols to collect whole blood in K2EDTA tubes. For TCRbeta analysis, collaborators shipped samples in one of three forms: frozen whole blood, isolated PBMCs, or DNA extracted from either of those sample types. What the research found in general, with its limitations: How much clinical and demographic metadata was included differed by source and by participant, and the metadata was provided uncurated.

What was sequenced was peripheral blood. The sequence links TRBV30 to TRBJ2-5, with 12 bases aligning to TRBD2. This TCR was sampled from a man aged 60-69 years with acute or convalescent COVID-19. The base sequence is TGTGCCTGGGCACGGACTAGCGGGGTTCAAGAGACCCAGTACTTC. This is translated as CAWARTSGVQETQYF.